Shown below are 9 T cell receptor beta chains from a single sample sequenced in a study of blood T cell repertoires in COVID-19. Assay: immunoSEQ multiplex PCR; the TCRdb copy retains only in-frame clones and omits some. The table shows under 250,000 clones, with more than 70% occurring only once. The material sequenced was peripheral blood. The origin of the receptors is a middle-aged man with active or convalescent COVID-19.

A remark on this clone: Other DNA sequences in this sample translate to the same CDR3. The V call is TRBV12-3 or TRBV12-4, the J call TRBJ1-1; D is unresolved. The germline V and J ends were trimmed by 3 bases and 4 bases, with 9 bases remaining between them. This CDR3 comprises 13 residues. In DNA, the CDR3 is TGTGCCAGCAGTTTCGGAGGTGGCACTGAAGCTTTCTTT. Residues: CASSFGGGTEAFF.

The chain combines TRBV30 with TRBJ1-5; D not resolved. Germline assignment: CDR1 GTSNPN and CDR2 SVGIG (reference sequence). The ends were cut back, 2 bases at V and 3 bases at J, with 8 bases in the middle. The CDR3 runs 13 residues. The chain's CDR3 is CAWSRGINQPQHF. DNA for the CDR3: TGTGCCTGGAGTCGGGGAATCAATCAGCCCCAGCATTTT.

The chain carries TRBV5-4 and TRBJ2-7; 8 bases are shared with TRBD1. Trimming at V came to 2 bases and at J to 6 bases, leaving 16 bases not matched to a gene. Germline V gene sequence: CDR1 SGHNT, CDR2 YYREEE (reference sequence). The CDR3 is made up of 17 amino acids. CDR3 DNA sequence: TGTGCCAGCAGCTTACACGGCTACTTGACAGGGGAAAGCGAGCAGTACTTC. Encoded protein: CASSLHGYLTGESEQYF.

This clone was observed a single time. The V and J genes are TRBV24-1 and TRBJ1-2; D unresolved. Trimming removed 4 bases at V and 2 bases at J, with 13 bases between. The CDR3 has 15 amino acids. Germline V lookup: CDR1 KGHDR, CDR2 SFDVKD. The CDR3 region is CATSDPIDTNYGYTF. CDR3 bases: TGTGCCACCAGTGACCCTATCGACACCAACTATGGCTACACCTTC.

The CDR3 here is CASSMPAGQNEQYF. CDR3 in DNA: TGTGCCAGTAGTATGCCCGCGGGACAGAACGAGCAGTACTTC. The rearrangement uses TRBV19 and TRBJ2-7; tentatively, D is TRBD1 (7 bases). Deletions cut 3 bases from V and 5 bases from J, with 14 bases between. The CDR3 covers 14 residues. CDR1 LNHDA and CDR2 SQIVND come from the germline V gene (reference sequence). Together with reference TRBV19 and TRBJ2-7, the CDR3 gives the full variable domain: DGGITQSPKYLFRKEGQNVTLSCEQNLNHDAMYWYRQDPGQGLRLIYYSQIVNDFQKGDIAEGYSVSREKKESFPLTVTSAQKNPTAFYLCASSMPAGQNEQYFGPGTRLTVT.

CDR3 DNA sequence: TGTGCCAGTAGTAGAAGGGGGGGACAGCCCCAGCATTTT. Translated: CASSRRGGQPQHF. V and J are TRBV19 and TRBJ1-5; D might be TRBD1 (6 bases). Germline loops: CDR1 LNHDA, CDR2 SQIVND (reference sequence). This CDR3 is 13 amino acids long. The ends were cut back, 4 bases at V and 7 bases at J, with 11 bases in the middle.

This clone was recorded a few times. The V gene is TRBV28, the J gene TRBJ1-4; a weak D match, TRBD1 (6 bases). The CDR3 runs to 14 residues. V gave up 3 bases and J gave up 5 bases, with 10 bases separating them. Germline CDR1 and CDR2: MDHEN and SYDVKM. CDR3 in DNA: TGTGCCAGCAGTTTGTGGCAGGGGAATGAAAAACTGTTTTTT. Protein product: CASSLWQGNEKLFF.

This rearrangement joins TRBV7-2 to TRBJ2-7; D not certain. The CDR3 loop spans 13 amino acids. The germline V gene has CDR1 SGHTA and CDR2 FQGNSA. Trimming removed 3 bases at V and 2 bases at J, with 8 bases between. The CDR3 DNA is TGTGCCAGCAGCTTGGGCAGAACCTACGAGCAGTACTTC. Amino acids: CASSLGRTYEQYF.

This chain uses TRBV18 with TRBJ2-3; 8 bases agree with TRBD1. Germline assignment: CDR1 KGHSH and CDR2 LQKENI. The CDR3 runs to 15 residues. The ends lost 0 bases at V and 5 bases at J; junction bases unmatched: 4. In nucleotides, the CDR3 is TGTGCCAGCTCACCACCGTCAGGGGGCGTAGATACGCAGTATTTT. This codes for CASSPPSGGVDTQYF.